The next 13 T cell receptor beta chains were all read from a single sample in a study of blood T cell repertoires in COVID-19. The table came from immunoSEQ multiplex PCR; TCRdb's copy has only in-frame clones and leaves some out. The sample consists of 250,000 to 350,000 clones, approximately 87% of them appearing once. The specimen was peripheral blood. Receptors originate from a woman aged 25 to 39 with COVID-19, enrolled during active disease.

This chain connects TRBV4-2 to TRBJ2-7, with TRBD2 as a possible D gene (5 bases). The V and J ends lost 0 bases and 0 bases respectively, with 9 bases between them. This CDR3 contains 15 residues. Germline CDR1 is LGHNA and CDR2 is YNFKEQ. CDR3 protein: CASSQDFGGSYEQYF. CDR3 in DNA: TGTGCCAGCAGCCAAGATTTTGGAGGCTCCTACGAGCAGTACTTC.

This clone was seen once. The chain is built from TRBV3-1 (or the pseudogene TRBV3-2) and TRBJ2-5; the match to TRBD2 covers 8 bases. Germline V gives CDR1 LGHDT, CDR2 YNNKEL (reference sequence). The CDR3 sequence is 13 residues long. V shed 4 bases, J shed 3 bases, and the junction held 1 base outside the gene matches. CDR3 sequence reads: CASSLSGEETQYF. As DNA, the CDR3 is TGTGCCAGCAGCCTTAGCGGGGAAGAGACCCAGTACTTC.

The CDR3 nucleotides read TGCAGCGTTAGAGGACTAGCGGGAGGGAGGTACGAGCAGTACTTC. It specifies CSVRGLAGGRYEQYF. The chain recombines TRBV29-1 with TRBJ2-7; TRBD2 matches at 15 bases. The germline V gene has CDR1 SQVTM and CDR2 ANQGSEA. With V trimmed by 5 bases and J by 4 bases, 6 bases remained unmatched. The CDR3 loop spans 15 amino acids.

The chain employs TRBV7-2 and TRBJ2-1; 10 bases agree with TRBD2. From germline, CDR1 is SGHTA and CDR2 FQGNSA. J lost 5 bases, V lost 4 bases, and 11 bases had no gene match. This CDR3 has 17 residues. The CDR3 spells CASSSIRASGRDNEQFF. DNA of the CDR3: TGTGCCAGCAGCTCAATTCGGGCTAGCGGGAGAGACAATGAGCAGTTCTTC.

The V and J genes are TRBV7-9 and TRBJ1-1, with 8 bases identical to TRBD1. V shed 0 bases, J shed 5 bases, and the junction held 2 bases outside the gene matches. The CDR3 consists of 14 residues. Germline CDR1 is SEHNR and CDR2 is FQNEAQ (reference sequence). Here the CDR3 reads CASSLAGQGTEAFF. The DNA for the CDR3 is TGTGCCAGCAGCTTAGCCGGACAGGGTACTGAAGCTTTCTTT.

This clone came up a few times. Other DNA sequences in this sample translate to the same CDR3. The chain employs TRBV27 and TRBJ2-7, with 9 bases matching TRBD1. This CDR3 region has 14 residues. Trimming removed 6 bases from V and 2 bases from J; junction bases left unmatched: 5. Germline loops: CDR1 MNHEY, CDR2 SMNVEV (reference sequence). CDR3 protein: CASSRDRAAYEQYF. DNA of the CDR3: TGTGCCAGCAGCAGGGACAGGGCGGCCTACGAGCAGTACTTC.

The chain carries TRBV29-1 and TRBJ1-6, with TRBD1 matching 10 bases. This CDR3 spans 15 amino acids. V trimming: 8 bases; J trimming: 5 bases; junction bases outside the gene matches: 9. Germline CDR1 SQVTM, CDR2 ANQGSEA. CDR3 nucleotides: TGCAGCACCCGAGCGACAGGGGGCCATAATTCACCCCTCCACTTT. Translated: CSTRATGGHNSPLHF.

The chain uses TRBV19 and TRBJ2-7; 10 bases agree with TRBD2. CDR1 LNHDA and CDR2 SQIVND come from the germline V gene (reference sequence). J was trimmed by 3 bases and V by 5 bases; bases with no gene match: 7. The CDR3 spans 15 residues. Written as DNA, the CDR3 is TGTGCCAGTAGTGAAACTAGCGGGGCTTACTACGAGCAGTACTTC. It encodes CASSETSGAYYEQYF.

The J gene is TRBJ2-1, the V gene TRBV4-1, with 11 bases identical to TRBD2. Germline loops: CDR1 MGHRA, CDR2 YSYEKL. With 4 bases clipped from V and 8 bases from J, the junction kept 13 bases outside the gene matches. The CDR3 is 17 residues long. For the CDR3, the DNA is TGCGCCAGCAGCCTGTCCTTAGCGGGAGGGCCGGAGGATGAGCAGTTCTTC. It encodes CASSLSLAGGPEDEQFF.

The chain carries TRBV20-1 and TRBJ2-1, with 8 bases aligning to TRBD2. The germline CDR1 and CDR2 sequences are DFQATT and SNEGSKA (reference sequence). V dropped 3 bases and J dropped 6; count of bases not matched to a gene: 10. This CDR3 has 15 amino acids. This chain's CDR3 is CSASPGLDVGNEQFF. The CDR3 DNA reads as TGCAGTGCTAGTCCGGGACTAGATGTGGGCAATGAGCAGTTCTTC.

The CDR3, as DNA: TGTGCCAGCAGAAGCCCCGGGGACAGGCGGGGGTTTTTT. Protein product: CASRSPGDRRGFF. This sequence joins TRBV6-5 and TRBJ1-4; 8 bases fit TRBD1. CDR3 length: 13 residues. Trimming at V came to 6 bases and at J to 16 bases, leaving 13 bases not matched to a gene. The germline V gene has CDR1 MNHEY and CDR2 SVGAGI.

The chain is built from TRBV30 and TRBJ2-1; D gene ambiguous. Per the germline V gene, CDR1 is GTSNPN and CDR2 is SVGIG (reference sequence). The CDR3 covers 14 residues. V shed 1 base and J shed 4 bases, with 11 bases lying between them. CDR3 residues: CAWSGSSGYNEQFF. CDR3 in DNA: TGTGCCTGGAGTGGGTCCTCAGGTTACAATGAGCAGTTCTTC.

This rearrangement joins TRBV19 to TRBJ1-5; possibly TRBD1 for D (5 bases). Trimming left V 5 bases short and J 0 bases short, with 14 bases between. Germline V gene lookup returns CDR1 LNHDA and CDR2 SQIVND (reference sequence). CDR3 length: 16 amino acids. DNA of the CDR3: TGTGCCAGTAGTGGATGGGGGAGGAGTAGCAATCAGCCCCAGCATTTT. Translated, it gives CASSGWGRSSNQPQHF.